The rows below give T cell receptor beta chains drawn from one sample of a study of blood T cell repertoires in COVID-19. TCRdb keeps only in-frame clones here, not all; method: immunoSEQ multiplex PCR. Of some 220,000 clones listed, approximately 80% were seen once; the top ten hold 10% to 15%. The specimen sequenced was peripheral blood. The origin of the receptors is a human donor in a cohort sampled during active COVID-19. The CDR3 runs from the conserved cysteine through the conserved F or W. The D gene is left open where the match is weak. The size entry is marked missing in some rows and otherwise reads once, few, many or a size class.

d_gene,v_gene,len,abundance,j_gene,CDR3aa
TRBD1,TRBV28,12,NA,TRBJ1-1,CASRQGGTEAFF
NA,TRBV2,14,NA,TRBJ2-1,CASRSPKPYNEQFF
TRBD1,TRBV7-9,15,NA,TRBJ1-2,CASSLTGGLYYGYTF
TRBD1,TRBV7-2,16,once,TRBJ2-2,CASSLDRGANTGELFF
NA,TRBV30,13,once,TRBJ1-6,CAAHRTGGSPLHF
TRBD1,TRBV7-9,14,once,TRBJ1-1,CASSLQGAGTEAFF
NA,TRBV18,15,NA,TRBJ2-7,CASSPSLTGSYEQYF
NA,TRBV5-4,16,NA,TRBJ2-1,CASSPGGPSSYNEQFF
TRBD2,TRBV5-1,16,NA,TRBJ2-1,CASSPGAGDVGNEQFF
TRBD1,TRBV15,16,many,TRBJ2-7,CATATPAGQGSTRQYF
NA,TRBV2,13,NA,TRBJ2-7,CASTWQTSYEQYF
TRBD1,TRBV28,14,NA,TRBJ2-7,CASSLGQGRYEQYF
NA,TRBV28,15,NA,TRBJ2-1,CASSSSGGPNNEQFF
NA,TRBV2,14,NA,TRBJ1-1,CASSENRLNTEAFF
TRBD1,TRBV10-2,13,NA,TRBJ1-2,CASSRGNFYGYTF
NA,TRBV4-1,17,NA,TRBJ2-1,CASSQDYRATPGSEQFF
TRBD1,TRBV9,15,once,TRBJ2-7,CASSVGGTGSYEQYF
NA,TRBV5-1,15,NA,TRBJ1-4,CASSLAPIRGEKLFF
NA,TRBV28,14,NA,TRBJ1-2,CASSLFGLDYGYTF
TRBD2,TRBV5-1,17,NA,TRBJ2-3,CASSLGLAGGLTDTQYF
TRBD1,TRBV5-1,15,NA,TRBJ1-5,CASSQGQGRNQPQHF
NA,TRBV6-5,11,NA,TRBJ2-2,CASGHTGELFF